The next 28 T cell receptor beta chains were all read from a single sample in a study of early T cells in non-severe SARS-CoV-2 infection. TCRdb itself ran the 5' RACE reads through MiXCR, one entry per CDR3 protein. The sample records tens of thousands of distinct CDR3 sequences, roughly 15% being singletons. The sequencing used whole blood, collected at baseline. The receptors derive from an adult who was a healthcare worker with PCR-confirmed SARS-CoV-2 infection or an uninfected control (not recorded which).

This clonotype was seen a handful of times. The chain carries TRBV7-9 and TRBJ2-2, with D perhaps TRBD2 (6 bases). The CDR3 runs to 17 residues. CDR1 is SEHNR, CDR2 FQNEAQ, per germline (reference sequence). Trimming took off 2 bases at V and 0 bases at J, with 13 bases between the two ends. The CDR3 nucleotides are TGTGCCAGCAGCTTACCGGAGGGCAGGACGAACACCGGGGAGCTGTTTTTT. It is translated as CASSLPEGRTNTGELFF.

The V gene is TRBV18, the J gene TRBJ2-3; no definite D call. Trimming pared 3 bases from V and 1 base from J, leaving 11 bases between. The CDR3 length is 15 residues. The germline V gene has CDR1 KGHSH and CDR2 LQKENI. The DNA for the CDR3 is TGTGCCAGCTCACCCCTTTTGACTGGCACAGATACGCAGTATTTT. Its translation: CASSPLLTGTDTQYF.

The table lists this clonotype with many counts. The chain links TRBV6-2 or TRBV6-3 to TRBJ2-5; D not certain. CDR3 length equals 12 residues. V shed 5 bases and J shed 7 bases, with 11 bases lying between them. Germline V CDR1 and CDR2: MNHEY, SVGEGT. The CDR3 sequence: CASSVGPGTQYF. CDR3 in DNA: TGTGCCAGCAGTGTCGGCCCGGGGACCCAGTACTTC.

This clonotype was picked up a small number of times. The rearrangement uses TRBV18 and TRBJ2-1, with 10 bases lining up with TRBD2. CDR1 and CDR2 from the germline V gene are KGHSH and LQKENI. This CDR3 contains 16 residues. J was trimmed by 4 bases and V by 3 bases; bases with no gene match: 6. Written as DNA, the CDR3 is TGTGCCAGCTCACCTCTACTAGCGGGAACTTACAATGAGCAGTTCTTC. Translating it yields CASSPLLAGTYNEQFF.

This clonotype was seen only a few times. This chain uses TRBV12-3 or TRBV12-4 with TRBJ1-1; 10 nucleotides line up with TRBD1. The CDR3 length is 15 residues. The trim removed 5 bases at V and 4 bases at J, leaving 7 bases unmatched. The CDR3 is CASSPDRGQGTEAFF. CDR3 sequence (DNA): TGTGCCAGCAGTCCCGACAGGGGGCAGGGCACTGAAGCTTTCTTT.

The rearrangement links TRBV4-1 to TRBJ1-1; tentatively, D is TRBD1 (5 bases). V was pared by 4 bases and J by 6 bases, with 15 bases between. Germline CDR1 is MGHRA and CDR2 is YSYEKL. This CDR3 region has 14 residues. CDR3 nucleotide sequence: TGCGCCAGCAGCCCCGACAGCCTTTGGGCTGAAGCTTTCTTT. This sequence encodes CASSPDSLWAEAFF.

This clonotype turned up a few times. CDR3 sequence (DNA): TGTGCCAGCACCAGGGACCTCCCTGGGGCCAACGTCCTGACTTTC. Protein sequence: CASTRDLPGANVLTF. The chain uses TRBV12-3 or TRBV12-4 and TRBJ2-6; the D gene could be TRBD1 or TRBD2 (5 bases each). Trimming removed 7 bases at V and 2 bases at J, with 12 bases between. The CDR3 totals 15 residues.

This clonotype was counted ten times or more. This chain connects TRBV14 to TRBJ2-4; D is perhaps TRBD2 (6 bases). Germline V gene sequence: CDR1 SGHDN, CDR2 FVKESK. The V gene lost 3 bases and the J gene lost 0 bases, with 12 bases spanning the gap. CDR3 size: 16 residues. CDR3 nucleotide sequence: TGTGCCAGCAGCCATCGACCGGGACTAGCCAAAAACATTCAGTACTTC. This encodes CASSHRPGLAKNIQYF.

The CDR3 region has the DNA TGTGCCACCAGTGATTCCCAGGGCTGGAGGGATACGCAGTATTTT. Translated: CATSDSQGWRDTQYF. J is TRBJ2-3 and V is TRBV24-1, with D perhaps given as TRBD1 or TRBD2 (5 bases each). The V gene's germline CDR1 is KGHDR and CDR2 SFDVKD. V was pared by 2 bases and J by 6 bases, with 14 bases between. This CDR3 has 15 residues.

In this sample, this clonotype turned up many times. The chain employs TRBV7-2 and TRBJ2-1; D uncertain. The germline V gene encodes CDR1 SGHTA and CDR2 FQGNSA. CDR3 length: 12 residues. Trimming shortened V by 5 bases and J by 5 bases, and 7 bases separated the two germline ends. The CDR3 DNA reads as TGTGCCAGCAGCCTTATCAACAATGAGCAGTTCTTC. Translated: CASSLINNEQFF. Filled out from reference TRBV7-2 and TRBJ2-1, the complete variable domain reads GAGVSQSPSNKVTEKGKDVELRCDPISGHTALYWYRQSLGQGLEFLIYFQGNSAPDKSGLPSDRFSAERTGGSVSTLTIQRTQQEDSAVYLCASSLINNEQFFGPGTRLTVL.

There are a few counts of this clonotype. The CDR3 region is CASSSPGSTDTQYF. As DNA, the CDR3 is TGTGCCAGCAGCTCCCCGGGTAGCACAGATACGCAGTATTTT. The V and J genes are TRBV11-1 and TRBJ2-3; the D is unclear. CDR1 and CDR2 from the germline V gene are SGHAT and FQDESV (reference sequence). The CDR3 runs 14 residues. The V end lost 4 bases, the J end lost 0 bases, and 8 bases lay between the germline ends.

This clonotype was detected ten times or more. This chain's CDR3 is CASSVQGVDEQYF. In nucleotides, the CDR3 is TGTGCCAGCAGTGTACAGGGAGTAGACGAGCAGTACTTC. The chain has TRBV2 and TRBJ2-7, with D possibly TRBD1 on 6 matching bases. CDR1 and CDR2 (germline): SNHLY, FYNNEI. With 4 bases removed from V and 5 bases from J, the gap between germline ends came to 12 bases. This CDR3 region has 13 residues.

The chain recombines TRBV29-1 with TRBJ2-3, with D possibly being TRBD1 (5 bases). Germline lookup yields CDR1 SQVTM and CDR2 ANQGSEA. The CDR3 extends over 13 amino acids. V lost 6 bases and J lost 6, with 16 bases in between. Here the CDR3 reads CSVLQVEEDTQYF. Written as DNA, the CDR3 is TGCAGCGTCCTACAGGTAGAGGAGGATACGCAGTATTTT.

This rearrangement joins TRBV11-2 to TRBJ2-3; tentatively, D is TRBD2 (5 bases). This CDR3 is 13 amino acids long. Trimming removed 0 bases at V and 8 bases at J, with 9 bases between. The germline V gene has CDR1 SGHAT and CDR2 FQNNGV. CDR3 amino acids: CASSLDRGGTQYF. The CDR3, as DNA: TGTGCCAGCAGCTTAGATCGAGGAGGTACGCAGTATTTT.

Worth noting for this clonotype: It may be a read error: a sequence one base away is much more abundant. CDR3 sequence reads: CSTWLRAGRDVGNEQFF. The DNA of the CDR3 is TGCAGTACCTGGCTACGAGCGGGAAGGGATGTGGGCAATGAGCAGTTCTTC. The rearrangement joins TRBV20-1 to TRBJ2-1, with 7 bases fitting TRBD2. J lost 6 bases, V lost 8 bases, and 22 bases had no gene match. This CDR3 region has 17 residues. The germline gives CDR1 DFQATT, CDR2 SNEGSKA (reference sequence).

The chain joins TRBV20-1 to TRBJ2-3; 13 bases are shared with TRBD2. This CDR3 is built from 14 residues. V shed 6 bases, J shed 5 bases, and the junction held 5 bases outside the gene matches. Germline CDR1 DFQATT, CDR2 SNEGSKA (reference sequence). The CDR3 DNA reads TGCAGTGCCACTAGCGGGAGGGAGGAAGATACGCAGTATTTT. The encoded protein is CSATSGREEDTQYF.

This clonotype was counted at least ten times. This chain links TRBV7-6 with TRBJ2-1; possibly TRBD2 for D (5 bases). Looked up from germline, CDR1 is SGHVS and CDR2 is FNYEAQ. CDR3 length: 13 residues. Trimming took 0 bases from V and 9 from J, leaving 9 bases between them. The CDR3 region is CASSLAREFEQFF. The CDR3 nucleotides read TGTGCCAGCAGCTTAGCGAGGGAGTTTGAGCAGTTCTTC. Complete variable domain (other parts from reference TRBV7-6 and TRBJ2-1): GAGVSQSPRYKVTKRGQDVALRCDPISGHVSLYWYRQALGQGPEFLTYFNYEAQQDKSGLPNDRFSAERPEGSISTLTIQRTEQRDSAMYRCASSLAREFEQFFGPGTRLTVL.

The chain combines TRBV20-1 with TRBJ2-3, with 13 bases that match TRBD2. The V segment lost 4 bases and the J segment 4 bases; nucleotides outside the gene matches: 2. Germline CDR1 and CDR2: DFQATT and SNEGSKA (reference sequence). This CDR3 spans 14 amino acids. CDR3 sequence (DNA): TGCAGTGCTAATGGACTAGCGGGAGCAGATACGCAGTATTTT. It encodes CSANGLAGADTQYF.

The rearrangement uses TRBV7-9 and TRBJ1-1; 8 positions match TRBD1. The CDR3 sequence is 15 residues long. Germline loops: CDR1 SEHNR, CDR2 FQNEAQ (reference sequence). With 2 bases clipped from V and 3 bases from J, the junction kept 5 bases outside the gene matches. The CDR3 is CASSLQDRVDTEAFF. In nucleotides, the CDR3 is TGTGCCAGCAGCTTACAGGACAGGGTGGACACTGAAGCTTTCTTT.

The sample holds many counts of this clonotype. V usage is TRBV7-2 and J usage is TRBJ1-6; no reliable D call. Germline CDR1 is SGHTA and CDR2 is FQGNSA. Trimming cost V 3 bases and J 7 bases, with 10 bases left between them. CDR3 length: 14 amino acids. CDR3 protein: CASSFKGKNSPLHF. DNA for the CDR3: TGTGCCAGCAGCTTCAAAGGGAAGAATTCACCCCTCCACTTT. The variable domain in full, with the rest retrieved from reference TRBV7-2 and TRBJ1-6, is GAGVSQSPSNKVTEKGKDVELRCDPISGHTALYWYRQSLGQGLEFLIYFQGNSAPDKSGLPSDRFSAERTGGSVSTLTIQRTQQEDSAVYLCASSFKGKNSPLHFGNGTRLTVT.

The chain employs TRBV27 and TRBJ2-7; 11 bases are a match to TRBD1. CDR3 length equals 14 residues. The germline V gene encodes CDR1 MNHEY and CDR2 SMNVEV (reference sequence). Germline trimming cut 8 bases from V and 1 base from J; bases unmatched to any gene: 4. CDR3 nucleotide sequence: TGTGCCAGCGGGGGGACAGGGGGATCCTACGAGCAGTACTTC. Protein product: CASGGTGGSYEQYF.

This clonotype was observed a handful of times. This chain uses TRBV5-4 with TRBJ1-6; D unclear. Trimming took off 4 bases at V and 8 bases at J, with 13 bases between the two ends. The CDR3 runs to 14 residues. Germline CDR1 and CDR2: SGHNT and YYREEE (reference sequence). The CDR3 nucleotides are TGTGCCAGCAGCGCCGGAACCGGAGATTCACCCCTCCACTTT. Protein sequence: CASSAGTGDSPLHF.

This clonotype was seen more than once but under ten times. This rearrangement joins TRBV7-9 to TRBJ1-1, with 9 bases fitting TRBD1. CDR1 is SEHNR, CDR2 FQNEAQ, per germline (reference sequence). J lost 1 base, V lost 5 bases, and 5 bases had no gene match. The CDR3 consists of 15 residues. DNA for the CDR3: TGTGCCAGCAGCATGGGACAGGGAGAGAACACTGAAGCTTTCTTT. Translating it yields CASSMGQGENTEAFF.

This chain joins TRBV5-1 and TRBJ2-1; D call uncertain. The CDR3 contains 13 residues. Germline values: CDR1 SGHRS, CDR2 YFSETQ. Between the trimmed V and J ends, which lost 3 bases and 7 bases, there was a span of 11 bases. The CDR3 is CASSSPGLNEQFF. CDR3 DNA: TGCGCCAGCAGCTCCCCCGGCTTGAATGAGCAGTTCTTC.

V gene TRBV27 combines with J gene TRBJ2-7; 11 nucleotides match TRBD2. Trimming removed 5 bases from V and 5 bases from J; junction bases left unmatched: 5. The CDR3 spans 14 residues. The germline CDR1 and CDR2 sequences are MNHEY and SMNVEV (reference sequence). The CDR3 coding sequence is TGTGCCAGCAGTAATAGCGGGAGGGCCAACGAGCAGTACTTC. Translating gives CASSNSGRANEQYF.

This clonotype was recorded a few times. The chain is built from TRBV12-3 or TRBV12-4 and TRBJ2-7, with TRBD1 identical over 9 bases. V lost 4 bases, J lost 7 bases, and 5 bases stayed unmatched. This CDR3 contains 13 residues. The CDR3, as DNA: TGTGCCAGCAGTTGGACAGGGGAGGAAGAGCAGTACTTC. Translation: CASSWTGEEEQYF.

This clonotype was seen ten or more times. The chain joins TRBV25-1 to TRBJ2-7; a weak D match, TRBD2 (6 bases). CDR1 is MGHDK and CDR2 is SYGVNS in the germline V gene. The length of the CDR3 is 16 residues. Between the trimmed V and J ends, which lost 5 bases and 5 bases, there was a span of 22 bases. The CDR3 loop reads CASSSLFGGGPNEQYF. The CDR3 DNA reads TGTGCCAGCAGTTCCCTATTCGGGGGAGGCCCCAACGAGCAGTACTTC.

The chain recombines TRBV27 with TRBJ2-3; D possibly corresponds to TRBD2 (6 bases). CDR1 MNHEY and CDR2 SMNVEV come from the germline V gene (reference sequence). V lost 6 bases and J lost 4, with 14 bases in between. The CDR3 has 14 residues. The CDR3 DNA reads as TGTGCCAGCAGCCGCGTGCTAGCGTCAGATACGCAGTATTTT. Protein: CASSRVLASDTQYF.